A single sample gave rise to the 13 T cell receptor beta chains below, sequenced in a study of T cells in Graves' hyperthyroidism and ophthalmopathy. The source material, RNA transcripts, was used to amplify TCR beta CDR3 regions. The HTBI primer set was used in a first-round RT-PCR of the TCR CDR3. TCRdb ran MiXCR on the multiplex PCR reads and lists one entry per CDR3 protein. The sample comprises under 130,000 distinct CDR3 sequences, roughly 50% of which are singletons, and approximately 27% rests with the top ten. The sample was blood. The receptor source for this set is a man aged 35 to 55 with Graves' hyperthyroidism.

This clonotype was counted ten times or more. The chain has TRBV9 and TRBJ2-1, with 10 positions matching TRBD2. Germline V gene sequence: CDR1 SGDLS, CDR2 YYNGEE. V was clipped by 3 bases and J by 10 bases; unmatched bases: 10. There are 15 residues in the CDR3. CDR3 sequence (DNA): TGTGCCAGCAGCGCGGAGGGCCTAGCGGGAGAGGAGCAGTTCTTC. Residues: CASSAEGLAGEEQFF. Based on the CDR3 plus reference TRBV9 and TRBJ2-1, the full variable domain is DSGVTQTPKHLITATGQRVTLRCSPRSGDLSVYWYQQSLDQGLQFLIQYYNGEERAKGNILERFSAQQFPDLHSELNLSSLELGDSALYFCASSAEGLAGEEQFFGPGTRLTVL.

On this clonotype itself: Lacking the conserved final phenylalanine or tryptophan, this CDR3 likely reflects a read error. The DNA is left out, because the CDR3 cannot be placed on it with certainty; the CDR3 is given as TCRdb lists it. The rearrangement links TRBV28 to TRBJ2-5; the table names TRBD1, a call not compared with the DNA. The CDR3 comprises 13 residues, both ends counted. The germline V gene has CDR1 MDHEN and CDR2 SYDVKM. The CDR3 spells CASSVPTQETQYL.

This clonotype was detected ten times or more. This chain joins TRBV11-3 and TRBJ2-7; D ambiguous. The CDR3 contains 13 residues. CDR1 and CDR2 from the germline V gene are SGHNT and YENEEA. V was pared by 5 bases and J by 7 bases, with 15 bases between. The DNA of the CDR3 is TGTGCCAGCAGCGCCGAATCCGGTCGGGAGCAGTACTTC. This translates into CASSAESGREQYF. Using reference TRBV11-3 and TRBJ2-7 for the parts outside the CDR3, the full variable domain is EAGVVQSPRYKIIEKKQPVAFWCNPISGHNTLYWYLQNLGQGPELLIRYENEEAVDDSQLPKDRFSAERLKGVDSTLKIQPAELGDSAVYLCASSAESGREQYFGPGTRLTVT.

In the case of this clonotype: A junction end diverges from the germline sequence, so it may reflect a read error. The V call is TRBV7-9, the J call TRBJ1-6; D gene uncertain. The V gene's germline CDR1 is SEHNR and CDR2 FQNEAQ (reference sequence). There are 12 residues in the CDR3. The CDR3 here is CSSSLIDSPLHF. The CDR3 DNA is TGTTCCAGCAGCTTAATAGATTCACCCCTCCACTTT. Full variable domain (outside the CDR3, taken from reference TRBV7-9 and TRBJ1-6): DTGVSQNPRHKITKRGQNVTFRCDPISEHNRLYWYRQTLGQGPEFLTYFQNEAQLEKSRLLSDRFSAERPKGSFSTLEIQRTEQGDSAMYLCSSSLIDSPLHFGNGTRLTVT.

This clonotype has a count of ten or more. This chain links TRBV19 with TRBJ1-2; D call uncertain. CDR3 length: 11 residues. CDR1 and CDR2 (germline): LNHDA, SQIVND (reference sequence). Trimming removed 5 bases from V and 6 bases from J, with 7 bases in between. In DNA, the CDR3 is TGTGCCAGTAGTGTCCAGAATGGCTACACCTTC. Its protein product is CASSVQNGYTF. Looking up the rest from reference TRBV19 and TRBJ1-2 gives the full variable domain: DGGITQSPKYLFRKEGQNVTLSCEQNLNHDAMYWYRQDPGQGLRLIYYSQIVNDFQKGDIAEGYSVSREKKESFPLTVTSAQKNPTAFYLCASSVQNGYTFGSGTRLTVV.

This clonotype was counted at least ten times. V usage is TRBV20-1 and J usage is TRBJ2-7, with a tentative D call TRBD2 (5 bases). V was pared by 0 bases and J by 5 bases, with 17 bases between. The CDR3 loop spans 15 amino acids. The germline CDR1 and CDR2 sequences are DFQATT and SNEGSKA (reference sequence). The CDR3 here is CSARDVRAELNEQYF. The CDR3 nucleotides are TGCAGTGCTAGAGACGTGAGGGCGGAATTGAACGAGCAGTACTTC.

Details on this clonotype: A junction boundary mismatches the germline segment, possibly from a read error. J is TRBJ2-6 and V is TRBV5-4; 7 bases map to TRBD2. Looked up from germline, CDR1 is SGHNT and CDR2 is YYREEE (reference sequence). This CDR3 region has 17 residues. CDR3 bases: TGTGCCAGCAGCTTGGTCCAGGGAGGGGATGGGGCCAACGTCCGGACTTTC. Translation: CASSLVQGGDGANVRTF.

This clonotype was seen more than once but under ten times. This CDR3 reads CASSPPSRDSYEQYF. CDR3 DNA: TGTGCCAGCTCACCACCCAGCAGGGACTCCTACGAGCAGTACTTC. This rearrangement joins TRBV18 to TRBJ2-7; maybe TRBD1 (5 bases). CDR1 is KGHSH and CDR2 is LQKENI in the germline V gene. Trimming pared 0 bases from V and 0 bases from J, leaving 9 bases between. The CDR3 contains 15 residues.

This clonotype was seen a handful of times. CDR3 amino acids: CASSLVGWQGDAKNIQYF. The CDR3 DNA reads as TGCGCCAGCAGCTTGGTGGGTTGGCAGGGAGACGCCAAAAACATTCAGTACTTC. The chain carries TRBV5-1 and TRBJ2-4; D is perhaps TRBD1 or TRBD2 (5 bases each). V gave up 0 bases and J gave up 1 base, with 17 bases separating them. CDR1 is SGHRS and CDR2 is YFSETQ in the germline V gene. The CDR3 totals 18 residues.

As concerns this clonotype: A much larger clonotype is one base distant, so this may be a read error. The chain links TRBV6-5 to TRBJ2-7; 9 nucleotides match TRBD2. CDR3 length: 14 amino acids. The germline V gene has CDR1 MNHEY and CDR2 SVGAGI. The V gene end was trimmed by 8 bases and the J gene end by 1 base; junction bases not matched to a gene: 6. CDR3 loop: CASFSGRTSYEQYF. In DNA form, the CDR3 reads TGTGCCAGCTTCAGCGGGAGGACTTCCTACGAGCAGTACTTC.

Comments on this clonotype: One base away lies a much larger clone, so this may be a sequencing read error. This sequence joins TRBV4-2 and TRBJ1-1, with 9 positions matching TRBD1. There are 15 residues in the CDR3. The germline gives CDR1 LGHNA, CDR2 YNFKEQ. CDR3 nucleotide sequence: TGTGCCAGCAGCCATCCGGGACAGGGCTACGGTGAAGCTTGCTTT. It yields the protein CASSHPGQGYGEACF.

The gene calls are TRBV2 and TRBJ2-7; 12 positions agree with TRBD1. The junction had 10 bases not matched to a gene; V was cut back by 4 bases and J by 6 bases. The CDR3 totals 16 residues. The V gene's germline CDR1 is SNHLY and CDR2 FYNNEI. The CDR3 nucleotides are TGTGCCAGCAGTGCACTAGCGGGACAGGGGGCCAGCGAGCAGTACTTC. Its protein is CASSALAGQGASEQYF.

The chain carries TRBV2 and TRBJ2-3; D not resolved. Germline CDR1 SNHLY, CDR2 FYNNEI. The ends were cut back, 5 bases at V and 7 bases at J, with 7 bases in the middle. This CDR3 is built from 11 residues. The CDR3 DNA is TGTGCCAGCAGTTCTGGATATACGCAGTATTTT. Its translation is CASSSGYTQYF.